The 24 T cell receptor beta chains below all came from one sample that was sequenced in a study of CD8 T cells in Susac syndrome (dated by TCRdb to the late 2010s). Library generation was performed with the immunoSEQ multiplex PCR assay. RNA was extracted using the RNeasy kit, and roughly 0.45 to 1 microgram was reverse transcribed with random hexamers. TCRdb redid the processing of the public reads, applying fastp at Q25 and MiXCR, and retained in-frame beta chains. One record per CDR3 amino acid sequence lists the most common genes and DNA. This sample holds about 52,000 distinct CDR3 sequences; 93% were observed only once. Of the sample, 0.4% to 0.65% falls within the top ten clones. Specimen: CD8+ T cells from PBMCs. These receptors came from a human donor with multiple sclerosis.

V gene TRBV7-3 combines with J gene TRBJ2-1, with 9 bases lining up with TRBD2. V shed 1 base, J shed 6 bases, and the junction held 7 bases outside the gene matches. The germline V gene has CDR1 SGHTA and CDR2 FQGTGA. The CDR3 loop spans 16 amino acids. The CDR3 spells CASSLSPSGGRNEQFF. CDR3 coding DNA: TGTGCCAGCAGCTTAAGTCCCAGCGGGGGGCGCAATGAGCAGTTCTTC.

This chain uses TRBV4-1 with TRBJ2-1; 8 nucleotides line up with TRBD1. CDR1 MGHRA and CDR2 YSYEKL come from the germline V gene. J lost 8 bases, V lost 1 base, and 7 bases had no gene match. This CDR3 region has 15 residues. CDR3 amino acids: CASSQAGQGGHEQFF. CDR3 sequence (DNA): TGCGCCAGCAGCCAAGCAGGACAGGGTGGCCATGAGCAGTTCTTC.

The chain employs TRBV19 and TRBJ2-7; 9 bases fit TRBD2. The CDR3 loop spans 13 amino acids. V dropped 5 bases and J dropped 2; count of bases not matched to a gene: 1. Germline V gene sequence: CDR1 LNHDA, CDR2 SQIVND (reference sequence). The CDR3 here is CASSPSGAYEQYF. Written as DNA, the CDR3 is TGTGCCAGTAGTCCTAGCGGGGCCTACGAGCAGTACTTC.

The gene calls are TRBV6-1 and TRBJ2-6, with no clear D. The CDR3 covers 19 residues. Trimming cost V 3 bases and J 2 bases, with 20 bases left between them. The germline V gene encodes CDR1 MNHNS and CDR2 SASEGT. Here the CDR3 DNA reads TGTGCCAGCAGTGATCCCCCGGGTGGCAGCCCTACTGGGGCCAACGTCCTGACTTTC. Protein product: CASSDPPGGSPTGANVLTF.

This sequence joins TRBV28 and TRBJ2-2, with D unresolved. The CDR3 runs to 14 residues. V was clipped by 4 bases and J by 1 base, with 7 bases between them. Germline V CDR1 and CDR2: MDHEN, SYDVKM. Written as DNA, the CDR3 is TGTGCCAGCAGTTATGGGCAGAACACCGGGGAGCTGTTTTTT. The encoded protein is CASSYGQNTGELFF. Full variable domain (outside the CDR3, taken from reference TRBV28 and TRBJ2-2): DVKVTQSSRYLVKRTGEKVFLECVQDMDHENMFWYRQDPGLGLRLIYFSYDVKMKEKGDIPEGYSVSREKKERFSLILESASTNQTSMYLCASSYGQNTGELFFGEGSRLTVL.

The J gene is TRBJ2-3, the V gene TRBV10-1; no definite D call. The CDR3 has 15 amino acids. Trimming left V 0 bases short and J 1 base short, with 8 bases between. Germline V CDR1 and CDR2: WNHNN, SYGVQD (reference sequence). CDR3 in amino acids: CASSESLDRTDTQYF. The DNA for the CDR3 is TGCGCCAGCAGTGAGTCCCTAGACCGCACAGATACGCAGTATTTT.

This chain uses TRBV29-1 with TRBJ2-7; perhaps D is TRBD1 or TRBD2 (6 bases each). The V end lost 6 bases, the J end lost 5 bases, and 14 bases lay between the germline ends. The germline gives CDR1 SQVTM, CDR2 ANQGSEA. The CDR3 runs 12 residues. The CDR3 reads CSVERGPDEQYF. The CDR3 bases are TGCAGCGTGGAACGGGGGCCCGACGAGCAGTACTTC.

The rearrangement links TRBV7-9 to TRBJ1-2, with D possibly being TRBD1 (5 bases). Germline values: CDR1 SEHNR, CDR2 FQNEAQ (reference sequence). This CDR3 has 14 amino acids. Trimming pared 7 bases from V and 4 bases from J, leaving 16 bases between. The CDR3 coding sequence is TGTGCCAGCACCGCACCGGGGGACCCCTATGGCTACACCTTC. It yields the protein CASTAPGDPYGYTF.

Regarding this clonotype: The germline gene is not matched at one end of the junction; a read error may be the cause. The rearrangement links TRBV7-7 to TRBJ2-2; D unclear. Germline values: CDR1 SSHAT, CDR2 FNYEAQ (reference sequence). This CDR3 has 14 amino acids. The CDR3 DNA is TGTGCTAGCAGCTTAGGCTGGAGCACCGGGGAGCTGTTTTTT. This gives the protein CASSLGWSTGELFF.

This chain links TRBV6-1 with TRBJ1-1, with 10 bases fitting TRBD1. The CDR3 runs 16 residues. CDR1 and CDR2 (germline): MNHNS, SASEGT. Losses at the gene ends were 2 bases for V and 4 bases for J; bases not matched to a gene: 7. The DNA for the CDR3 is TGTGCCAGCAGTGAACTGACAGGGGGCCGGGGCACTGAAGCTTTCTTT. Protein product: CASSELTGGRGTEAFF.

This CDR3 is CASSFGDAQYF. CDR3 sequence (DNA): TGTGCCAGCAGTTTTGGGGACGCGCAGTACTTC. The chain has TRBV12-3 or TRBV12-4 and TRBJ2-7; D assignment may be TRBD1 or TRBD2 (5 bases each). CDR3 length: 11 residues. Trimming took 3 bases from V and 9 from J, leaving 9 bases between them.

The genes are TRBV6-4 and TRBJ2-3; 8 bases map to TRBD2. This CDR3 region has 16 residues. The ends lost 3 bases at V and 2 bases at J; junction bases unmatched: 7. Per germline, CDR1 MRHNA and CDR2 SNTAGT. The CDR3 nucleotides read TGTGCCAGCAGTGAAAGCCTAGCGGGCCACACAGATACGCAGTATTTT. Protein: CASSESLAGHTDTQYF.

The CDR3 region is CASSRDLRRDTEAFF. Here the CDR3 DNA reads TGTGCCAGCAGTCGGGACTTAAGGAGGGACACTGAAGCTTTCTTT. The chain recombines TRBV4-2 with TRBJ1-1; tentatively, D is TRBD1 (5 bases). The V gene's germline CDR1 is LGHNA and CDR2 YNFKEQ. This CDR3 has 15 residues. V was shortened by 6 bases and J by 3 bases, with 17 bases between the two germline ends.

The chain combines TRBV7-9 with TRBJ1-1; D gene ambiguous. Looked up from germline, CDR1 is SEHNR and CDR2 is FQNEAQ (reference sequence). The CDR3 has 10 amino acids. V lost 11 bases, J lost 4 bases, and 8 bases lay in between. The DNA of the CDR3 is TGTGCCCAAGGCGGCACTGAAGCTTTCTTT. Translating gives CAQGGTEAFF.

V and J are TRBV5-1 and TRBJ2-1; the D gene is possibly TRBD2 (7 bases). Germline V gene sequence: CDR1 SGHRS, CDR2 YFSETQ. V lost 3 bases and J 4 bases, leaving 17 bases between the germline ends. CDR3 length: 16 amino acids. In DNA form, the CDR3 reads TGCGCCAGCAGCTCCCCCCCGGGGGGCGTATACAATGAGCAGTTCTTC. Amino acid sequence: CASSSPPGGVYNEQFF. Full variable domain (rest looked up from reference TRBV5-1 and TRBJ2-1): KAGVTQTPRYLIKTRGQQVTLSCSPISGHRSVSWYQQTPGQGLQFLFEYFSETQRNKGNFPGRFSGRQFSNSRSEMNVSTLELGDSALYLCASSSPPGGVYNEQFFGPGTRLTVL.

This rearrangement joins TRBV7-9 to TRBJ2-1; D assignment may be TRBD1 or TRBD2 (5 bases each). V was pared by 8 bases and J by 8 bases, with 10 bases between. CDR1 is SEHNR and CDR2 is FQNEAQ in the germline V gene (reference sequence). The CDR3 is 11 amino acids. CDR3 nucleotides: TGTGCCAGCCCCCGGGGCGATGAGCAGTTCTTC. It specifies CASPRGDEQFF.

In DNA, the CDR3 is TGTGCCATCAGTGAGTCATCACAGCTCTACGAGCAGTACTTC. Protein: CAISESSQLYEQYF. The rearrangement links TRBV10-3 to TRBJ2-7; D unresolved. V lost 0 bases to trimming and J lost 3 bases, with 9 bases between them. The germline V gene has CDR1 ENHRY and CDR2 SYGVKD. This CDR3 has 14 amino acids.

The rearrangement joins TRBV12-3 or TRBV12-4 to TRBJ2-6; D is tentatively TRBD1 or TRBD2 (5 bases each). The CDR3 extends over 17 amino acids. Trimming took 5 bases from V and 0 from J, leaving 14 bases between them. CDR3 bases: TGTGCCAGCAGTCCTCGGGACGGAAGCTCTGGGGCCAACGTCCTGACTTTC. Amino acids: CASSPRDGSSGANVLTF.

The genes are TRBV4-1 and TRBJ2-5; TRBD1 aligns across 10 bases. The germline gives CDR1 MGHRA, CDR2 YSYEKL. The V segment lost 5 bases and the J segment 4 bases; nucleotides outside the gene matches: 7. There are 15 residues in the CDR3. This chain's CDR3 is CASSAGTGDAETQYF. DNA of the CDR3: TGCGCCAGCAGCGCAGGGACAGGGGACGCAGAGACCCAGTACTTC.

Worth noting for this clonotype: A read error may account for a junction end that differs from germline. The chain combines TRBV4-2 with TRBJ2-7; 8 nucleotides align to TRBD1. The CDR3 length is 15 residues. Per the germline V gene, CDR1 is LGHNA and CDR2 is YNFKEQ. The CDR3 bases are TGTGACAGCAGCCCAGGGACAGGCGGCTCCTACGAGCAGTACTTC. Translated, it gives CDSSPGTGGSYEQYF.

CDR3 sequence: CASSSAGADNYGYTF. CDR3 nucleotides: TGTGCCAGCAGCTCGGCGGGGGCGGATAACTATGGCTACACCTTC. The chain employs TRBV5-8 and TRBJ1-2; a possible D gene is TRBD1 (6 bases). V lost 3 bases and J 1 base, leaving 13 bases between the germline ends. This CDR3 has 15 residues. The germline CDR1 and CDR2 sequences are SGHTS and YDEGEE.

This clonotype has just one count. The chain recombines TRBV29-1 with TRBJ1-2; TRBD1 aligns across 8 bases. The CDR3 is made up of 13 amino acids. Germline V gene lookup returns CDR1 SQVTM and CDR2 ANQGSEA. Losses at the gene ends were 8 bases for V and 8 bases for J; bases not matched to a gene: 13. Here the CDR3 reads CSFPGGPGMGYTF. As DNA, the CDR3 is TGCAGCTTTCCAGGGGGCCCTGGGATGGGCTACACCTTC.

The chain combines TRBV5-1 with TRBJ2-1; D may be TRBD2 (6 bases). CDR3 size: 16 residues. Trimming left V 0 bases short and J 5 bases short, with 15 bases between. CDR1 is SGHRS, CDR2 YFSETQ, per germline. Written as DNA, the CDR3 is TGCGCCAGCAGCTTGGAGAGCGCGGGGAAAAACAATGAGCAGTTCTTC. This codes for CASSLESAGKNNEQFF.

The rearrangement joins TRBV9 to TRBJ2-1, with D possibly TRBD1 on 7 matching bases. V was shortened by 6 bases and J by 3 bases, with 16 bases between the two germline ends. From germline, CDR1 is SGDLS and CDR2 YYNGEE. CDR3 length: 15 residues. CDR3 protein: CASTAGTVNYNEQFF. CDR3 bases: TGTGCCAGCACCGCGGGGACAGTTAACTACAATGAGCAGTTCTTC.